These 12 T cell receptor beta chains were sequenced from one sample in a study of shared clonotypes between healthy human individuals (dated by TCRdb to 2018 to 2020). The receptor library was made with the immunoSEQ multiplex PCR assay. Held by TCRdb, this immuneACCESS table contains in-frame sequences only and omits some clones. Under half of the omission traces to an unresolved V gene where checked; the cause of the rest is unknown. The table for this sample lists 650,000 to 700,000 clones; 80% to 95% of them were counted only once. The top ten constitute more than 30% of the sample. The material sequenced was memory CD8+ T cells from PBMCs. Sample cell subset or site, as interpreted from the label and publication: CD45RO+ cells pooled with CCR7-negative TemRA cells. These receptors came from a young man in good health. Some clones in this sample may be carry-over from other donors' samples.

The chain joins TRBV7-9 to TRBJ1-1; 7 bases are a match to TRBD1. The CDR3 extends over 13 amino acids. Trimming cost V 6 bases and J 7 bases; bases outside gene matches: 8. Germline loops: CDR1 SEHNR, CDR2 FQNEAQ (reference sequence). The CDR3 reads CASRTTGASEAFF. The CDR3 DNA reads TGTGCCAGCAGGACTACAGGGGCGAGTGAAGCTTTCTTT.

The chain links TRBV27 to TRBJ2-7; the D call may be TRBD1 or TRBD2 (6 bases each). Trimming shortened V by 2 bases and J by 0 bases, and 8 bases separated the two germline ends. This CDR3 is 14 amino acids long. Germline V gene sequence: CDR1 MNHEY, CDR2 SMNVEV (reference sequence). CDR3 region: CASSLRGVSYEQYF. The DNA for the CDR3 is TGTGCCAGCAGTTTAAGGGGGGTCTCCTACGAGCAGTACTTC.

CDR3 region: CASSLSGTGNQPQHF. In nucleotides, the CDR3 is TGTGCCAGCAGCCTCTCCGGGACAGGGAATCAGCCCCAGCATTTT. The chain links TRBV2 to TRBJ1-5; 9 positions agree with TRBD1. Germline lookup yields CDR1 SNHLY and CDR2 FYNNEI. The length of the CDR3 is 15 residues. The junction had 7 bases not matched to a gene; V was cut back by 6 bases and J by 4 bases.

The chain recombines TRBV27 with TRBJ2-7; 9 bases are a match to TRBD2. Losses at the gene ends were 5 bases for V and 2 bases for J; bases not matched to a gene: 4. There are 14 residues in the CDR3. The germline V gene encodes CDR1 MNHEY and CDR2 SMNVEV (reference sequence). In DNA, the CDR3 is TGTGCCAGCAGTGGGACTAGCCCAACCTACGAGCAGTACTTC. It yields the protein CASSGTSPTYEQYF.

J is TRBJ2-7 and V is TRBV2; D remains unclear. Germline V gene data show CDR1 as SNHLY and CDR2 as FYNNEI. With 2 bases removed from V and 3 bases from J, the gap between germline ends came to 5 bases. The CDR3 runs to 12 residues. CDR3 nucleotides: TGTGCCAGCAGTGAATTGGACTACGAGCAGTACTTC. It encodes CASSELDYEQYF.

Here the CDR3 reads CASSFGQGAWVTEAFF. The CDR3 DNA sequence: TGTGCCAGCAGTTTTGGCCAGGGGGCATGGGTCACTGAAGCTTTCTTT. The chain has TRBV28 and TRBJ1-1; 8 bases map to TRBD1. Per the germline V gene, CDR1 is MDHEN and CDR2 is SYDVKM. This CDR3 has 16 residues. J gave up 4 bases and V 3 bases, and 10 bases lay outside the gene matches.

This chain links TRBV7-9 with TRBJ2-5, with 7 bases lining up with TRBD1. Germline V gene sequence: CDR1 SEHNR, CDR2 FQNEAQ (reference sequence). J was trimmed by 2 bases and V by 5 bases; bases with no gene match: 11. The CDR3 totals 16 residues. The CDR3 loop is CASSTSYRGSQETQYF. CDR3 coding DNA: TGTGCCAGCAGCACAAGCTACAGGGGCTCACAAGAGACCCAGTACTTC.

The V call is TRBV9, the J call TRBJ2-2, with 10 nucleotides matching TRBD2. The germline CDR1 and CDR2 sequences are SGDLS and YYNGEE. The CDR3 contains 16 residues. V shed 4 bases, J shed 4 bases, and the junction held 7 bases outside the gene matches. The CDR3 nucleotides are TGTGCCAGCAGCCCAAGCGGGAGGGCCGCCACCGGGGAGCTGTTTTTT. It codes for CASSPSGRAATGELFF.

The chain recombines TRBV4-3 with TRBJ1-4, with a tentative D call TRBD1 (5 bases). The germline V and J ends were trimmed by 2 bases and 7 bases, with 14 bases remaining between them. This CDR3 has 15 amino acids. The germline V gene encodes CDR1 LGHNA and CDR2 YSLEER. CDR3 coding DNA: TGCGCCAGCAGCCAAAAGGGGAGCAGAGCTGAAAAACTGTTTTTT. Residues: CASSQKGSRAEKLFF.

The chain recombines TRBV5-4 with TRBJ2-7; no definite D call. Germline assignment: CDR1 SGHNT and CDR2 YYREEE (reference sequence). V was pared by 0 bases and J by 2 bases, with 9 bases between. The CDR3 extends over 14 amino acids. CDR3 DNA: TGTGCCAGCAGCTTGGACGGGTCACCCTACGAGCAGTACTTC. Protein sequence: CASSLDGSPYEQYF.

This chain joins TRBV2 and TRBJ2-7; TRBD2 matches at 11 bases. The CDR3 contains 15 residues. J lost 4 bases, V lost 6 bases, and 8 bases had no gene match. The germline V gene encodes CDR1 SNHLY and CDR2 FYNNEI. This chain's CDR3 is CASRPLAGGFYEQYF. The CDR3 DNA is TGTGCCAGCAGACCTCTAGCGGGAGGATTTTACGAGCAGTACTTC.

This sequence joins TRBV13 and TRBJ2-7, with a weak D call TRBD2 (6 bases). V shed 2 bases and J shed 3 bases, with 11 bases lying between them. Germline V gives CDR1 PRHDT, CDR2 FYEKMQ (reference sequence). The length of the CDR3 is 14 residues. The chain's CDR3 is CASSLTGRDYEQYF. The CDR3 DNA reads TGTGCCAGCAGCTTAACCGGGAGAGACTACGAGCAGTACTTC. The full variable domain, with the rest looked up from reference TRBV13 and TRBJ2-7, is AAGVIQSPRHLIKEKRETATLKCYPIPRHDTVYWYQQGPGQDPQFLISFYEKMQSDKGSIPDRFSAQQFSDYHSELNMSSLELGDSALYFCASSLTGRDYEQYFGPGTRLTVT.